This T cell receptor beta chain is from a study of blood T cell repertoires in COVID-19. The wider study: From T cells, B-cell-depleted T cells, or PBMCs came the material, which was cDNA or gDNA.

The CDR3 covers 13 residues. V lost 4 bases and J lost 3, with 9 bases in between. Per germline, CDR1 MGHRA and CDR2 YSYEKL. As handled by the study authors: Amplifying reference gene primers gave estimates of nucleated cell counts. Sequencing was performed with immunoSEQ multiplex PCR; in TCRdb, only in-frame clones are kept and a portion is missing. D and trimming were read from the DNA, whereas the V and J calls and clone size are those reported in that table. The table has about 99,000 clones, roughly four fifths seen once. This chain joins TRBV4-1 and TRBJ1-1; D is unresolved. Material: peripheral blood. This sequence was found in a man aged 60 to 75 with acute or convalescent COVID-19. The CDR3 reads CASSRLQDTEAFF. DNA of the CDR3: TGCGCCAGCAGCCGCCTGCAGGACACTGAAGCTTTCTTT.